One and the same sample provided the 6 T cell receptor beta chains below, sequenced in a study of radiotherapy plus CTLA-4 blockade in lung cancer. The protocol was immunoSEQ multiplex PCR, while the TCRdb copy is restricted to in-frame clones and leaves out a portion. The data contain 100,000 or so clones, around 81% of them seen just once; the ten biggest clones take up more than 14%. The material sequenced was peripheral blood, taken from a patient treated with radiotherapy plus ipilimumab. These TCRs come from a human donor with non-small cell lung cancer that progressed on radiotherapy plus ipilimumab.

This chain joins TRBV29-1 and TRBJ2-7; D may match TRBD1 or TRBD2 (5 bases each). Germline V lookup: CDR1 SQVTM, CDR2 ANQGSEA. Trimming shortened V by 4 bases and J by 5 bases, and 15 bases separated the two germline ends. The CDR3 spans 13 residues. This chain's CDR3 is CSVVGELRHEQYF. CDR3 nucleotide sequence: TGCAGCGTTGTAGGGGAGTTGCGGCACGAGCAGTACTTC.

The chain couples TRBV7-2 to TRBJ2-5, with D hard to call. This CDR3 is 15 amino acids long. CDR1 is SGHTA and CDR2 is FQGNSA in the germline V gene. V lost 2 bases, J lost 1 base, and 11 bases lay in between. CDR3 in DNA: TGTGCCAGCAGCTTATACCGGAGAGCCCAAGAGACCCAGTACTTC. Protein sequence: CASSLYRRAQETQYF. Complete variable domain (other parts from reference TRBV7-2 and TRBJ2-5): GAGVSQSPSNKVTEKGKDVELRCDPISGHTALYWYRQSLGQGLEFLIYFQGNSAPDKSGLPSDRFSAERTGGSVSTLTIQRTQQEDSAVYLCASSLYRRAQETQYFGPGTRLLVL.

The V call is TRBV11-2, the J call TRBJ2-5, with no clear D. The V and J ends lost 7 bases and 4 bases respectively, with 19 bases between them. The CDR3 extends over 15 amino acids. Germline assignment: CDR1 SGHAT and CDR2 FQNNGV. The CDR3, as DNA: TGTGCCAGCAACCCTAGGGCAGGCACGGGAGAGACCCAGTACTTC. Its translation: CASNPRAGTGETQYF.

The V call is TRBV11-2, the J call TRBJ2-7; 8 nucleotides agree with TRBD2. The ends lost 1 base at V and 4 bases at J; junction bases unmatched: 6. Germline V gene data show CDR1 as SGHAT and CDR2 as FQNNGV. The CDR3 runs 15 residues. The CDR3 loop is CASSLVGTRGYEQYF. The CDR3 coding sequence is TGTGCCAGCAGCTTAGTTGGGACTAGGGGATACGAGCAGTACTTC.

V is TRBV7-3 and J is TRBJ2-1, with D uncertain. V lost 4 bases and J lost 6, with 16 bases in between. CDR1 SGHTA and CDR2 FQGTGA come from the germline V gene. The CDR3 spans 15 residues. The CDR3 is CASSYDPGYGNEQFF. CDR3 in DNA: TGTGCCAGCAGCTACGATCCAGGATACGGCAATGAGCAGTTCTTC.

CDR3 in amino acids: CASSDMIGSPLHF. CDR3 DNA sequence: TGTGCCAGCAGTGATATGATAGGATCACCCCTCCACTTT. The rearrangement joins TRBV25-1 to TRBJ1-6, with D uncertain. The germline V gene has CDR1 MGHDK and CDR2 SYGVNS. The V gene lost 3 bases and the J gene lost 10 bases, with 10 bases spanning the gap. This CDR3 has 13 amino acids.